This entry lists 30 T cell receptor beta chains sequenced from one sample in a study of blood T cell repertoires in COVID-19. Clones were sequenced by immunoSEQ multiplex PCR, and TCRdb holds only the in-frame ones, with some missing. The sample consists of some 56,000 clones, roughly 70% of them appearing once. The sequenced sample consisted of peripheral blood. The source is a woman between 45 and 60 years old with active or convalescent COVID-19.

The table lists this clone with a count of one. This rearrangement joins TRBV27 to TRBJ2-1, with 7 bases lining up with TRBD2. CDR3 length: 15 amino acids. Trimming took 3 bases from V and 4 from J; bases not matched to a gene: 6. The germline V gene encodes CDR1 MNHEY and CDR2 SMNVEV (reference sequence). The CDR3 DNA follows: TGTGCCAGCAGTTTTAGGCTAGCGGAATACAATGAGCAGTTCTTC. Amino acid sequence: CASSFRLAEYNEQFF.

The J gene is TRBJ2-1, the V gene TRBV12-5; 7 bases fit TRBD2. Germline loops: CDR1 LGHNT, CDR2 FRNRAP. The CDR3 covers 15 residues. The V segment lost 5 bases and the J segment 3 bases; nucleotides outside the gene matches: 7. CDR3 bases: TGTGCTAGTGGTGGGGGGAGGGGAGACTACAATGAGCAGTTCTTC. Amino acid sequence: CASGGGRGDYNEQFF.

The V gene is TRBV5-5, the J gene TRBJ2-7, with a weak D call TRBD1 (5 bases). Germline CDR1 SGHKS, CDR2 YYEKEE (reference sequence). CDR3 length: 15 residues. The germline V and J ends were trimmed by 5 bases and 0 bases, with 15 bases remaining between them. CDR3 sequence: CASSLGRQSSYEQYF. The CDR3 region has the DNA TGTGCCAGCAGTTTAGGGCGACAGAGCTCCTACGAGCAGTACTTC.

In this sample, this clone turned up once. The chain uses TRBV7-6 and TRBJ2-1; D possibly corresponds to TRBD2 (5 bases). The V end was cut by 1 base, the J end by 2 bases, with 9 bases between. This CDR3 comprises 15 residues. The germline V gene has CDR1 SGHVS and CDR2 FNYEAQ. CDR3 coding DNA: TGTGCCAGCAGCTTAGGGGTGGGAGCCTACAATGAGCAGTTCTTC. This encodes CASSLGVGAYNEQFF.

The chain has TRBV18 and TRBJ2-4, with a possible D match to TRBD2 (5 bases). Deletions cut 3 bases from V and 5 bases from J, with 17 bases between. CDR3 length: 16 amino acids. From germline, CDR1 is KGHSH and CDR2 LQKENI. CDR3 protein: CASSPPVQADQNIQYF. The CDR3 bases are TGTGCCAGCTCACCCCCCGTTCAAGCGGATCAAAACATTCAGTACTTC.

The V gene is TRBV6-5, the J gene TRBJ2-7, with 8 bases identical to TRBD1. This CDR3 region has 15 residues. V lost 5 bases, J lost 3 bases, and 9 bases stayed unmatched. Germline V gene data show CDR1 as MNHEY and CDR2 as SVGAGI. CDR3 DNA sequence: TGTGCCAGCAGTCGACAGACAGGGGCCCTCTACGAGCAGTACTTC. It encodes CASSRQTGALYEQYF.

This chain uses TRBV12-3 or TRBV12-4 with TRBJ2-5; a weak D match, TRBD2 (6 bases). Trimming pared 9 bases from V and 3 bases from J, leaving 14 bases between. The CDR3 extends over 13 amino acids. CDR3 nucleotide sequence: TGTGCCAGATTGTGGAGGGAGAAAGAGACCCAGTACTTC. Protein sequence: CARLWREKETQYF.

CDR3 protein: CAISGLAGAGDTQYF. CDR3 DNA: TGTGCCATCAGTGGACTAGCGGGAGCAGGAGATACGCAGTATTTT. J is TRBJ2-3 and V is TRBV10-3; 12 bases fit TRBD2. CDR1 and CDR2 (germline): ENHRY, SYGVKD. The CDR3 has 15 amino acids. V was pared by 4 bases and J by 5 bases, with 4 bases of the junction left unmatched.

This clone is judged hyperexpanded. The V call is TRBV7-9, the J call TRBJ1-4; TRBD1 is a possible D gene (5 bases). V lost 5 bases, J lost 1 base, and 11 bases lay in between. This CDR3 region has 15 residues. CDR1 and CDR2 (germline): SEHNR, FQNEAQ (reference sequence). The CDR3 DNA reads as TGTGCCAGCAGCCCGGCCGACAGAACTAATGAAAAACTGTTTTTT. As protein: CASSPADRTNEKLFF.

The chain is built from TRBV9 and TRBJ1-2; a possible D gene is TRBD1 (5 bases). Trimming removed 0 bases from V and 4 bases from J, with 10 bases in between. Germline V gene lookup returns CDR1 SGDLS and CDR2 YYNGEE. The CDR3 sequence is 14 residues long. The DNA of the CDR3 is TGTGCCAGCAGCGTAGCTGGGGACTTCTATGGCTACACCTTC. This codes for CASSVAGDFYGYTF.

CDR3 region: CASSLTAGKETQYF. DNA of the CDR3: TGTGCCAGCAGCCTCACAGCGGGAAAAGAGACCCAGTACTTC. This chain uses TRBV7-9 with TRBJ2-5; TRBD2 matches 7 bases. CDR1 is SEHNR, CDR2 FQNEAQ, per germline (reference sequence). The CDR3 has 14 amino acids. V was pared by 5 bases and J by 3 bases, with 6 bases of the junction left unmatched.

The chain employs TRBV15 and TRBJ2-1; TRBD1 might be the D (5 bases). V was shortened by 8 bases and J by 13 bases, with 18 bases between the two germline ends. The CDR3 is made up of 12 amino acids. Germline values: CDR1 LNHNV, CDR2 YYDKDF (reference sequence). The CDR3 DNA sequence: TGTGCCACCCTAACCCATAGCAGGGCCCAGTTCTTC. Its translation: CATLTHSRAQFF.

There are a few counts of this clone. The chain has TRBV5-1 and TRBJ2-1, with TRBD2 matching 8 bases. Trimming removed 2 bases from V and 8 bases from J; junction bases left unmatched: 18. Per germline, CDR1 SGHRS and CDR2 YFSETQ. CDR3 size: 18 residues. CDR3 DNA: TGCGCCAGCAGCTTCGCCACCATGACTAGCGTTGGGGGGGATGAGCAGTTCTTC. It yields the protein CASSFATMTSVGGDEQFF.

The chain uses TRBV28 and TRBJ1-6; D is perhaps TRBD1 (6 bases). The ends were cut back, 8 bases at V and 6 bases at J, with 8 bases in the middle. The germline V gene encodes CDR1 MDHEN and CDR2 SYDVKM. There are 12 residues in the CDR3. CDR3 loop: CASQDSNSPLHF. CDR3 nucleotides: TGTGCCAGCCAGGACAGTAATTCACCCCTCCACTTT. The entire variable domain, with the rest obtained from reference TRBV28 and TRBJ1-6, is as follows: DVKVTQSSRYLVKRTGEKVFLECVQDMDHENMFWYRQDPGLGLRLIYFSYDVKMKEKGDIPEGYSVSREKKERFSLILESASTNQTSMYLCASQDSNSPLHFGNGTRLTVT.

V and J are TRBV11-2 and TRBJ2-5; TRBD2 might be the D (6 bases). The CDR3 contains 12 residues. V lost 7 bases, J lost 5 bases, and 11 bases lay in between. Germline-derived CDR1 and CDR2 are SGHAT and FQNNGV. CDR3 DNA: TGTGCCAGCACCGCGGCGGGGGAGACCCAGTACTTC. Translation: CASTAAGETQYF.

The chain combines TRBV6-6 with TRBJ1-5; the D gene is possibly TRBD1 (5 bases). From germline, CDR1 is MNHNY and CDR2 SVGAGI (reference sequence). The CDR3 sequence is 13 residues long. V lost 7 bases to trimming and J lost 7 bases, with 14 bases between them. CDR3 amino acids: CASTLGAAQPQHF. DNA for the CDR3: TGTGCCAGCACCTTAGGGGCAGCCCAGCCCCAGCATTTT.

The chain carries TRBV11-2 and TRBJ2-7; 7 bases are a match to TRBD2. V was pared by 5 bases and J by 7 bases, with 14 bases of the junction left unmatched. The CDR3 is 15 residues long. CDR1 and CDR2 (germline): SGHAT, FQNNGV. CDR3 nucleotides: TGTGCCAGCAGCCCCGTTGGCATAGCGGGCGGTGAGCAGTACTTC. Protein product: CASSPVGIAGGEQYF.

This chain uses TRBV4-2 with TRBJ1-6; D unresolved. The germline V gene has CDR1 LGHNA and CDR2 YNFKEQ. CDR3 length equals 16 residues. The V gene lost 0 bases and the J gene lost 6 bases, with 12 bases spanning the gap. The CDR3 nucleotides are TGTGCCAGCAGCCAAGATCGGTACAGCCTTAATTCACCCCTCCACTTT. Its protein product is CASSQDRYSLNSPLHF.

The chain employs TRBV6-5 and TRBJ1-3; D remains unclear. Germline V gives CDR1 MNHEY, CDR2 SVGAGI. The V and J ends lost 6 bases and 2 bases respectively, with 14 bases between them. This CDR3 is built from 15 residues. This CDR3 reads CASRGSEGAGNTIYF. CDR3 coding DNA: TGTGCCAGCAGGGGGTCGGAGGGCGCTGGAAACACCATATATTTT.

The chain has TRBV7-3 and TRBJ2-7, with unresolved D. Deletions cut 2 bases from V and 2 bases from J, with 4 bases between. The CDR3 is 12 amino acids. Germline V gives CDR1 SGHTA, CDR2 FQGTGA. As DNA, the CDR3 is TGTGCCAGCAGCTTACCAACCTACGAGCAGTACTTC. Its protein product is CASSLPTYEQYF.

The CDR3 bases are TGTGCCAGCTCACCGTCCGGGACAGCCTATTCACCCCTCCACTTT. It encodes CASSPSGTAYSPLHF. The chain links TRBV18 to TRBJ1-6, with TRBD1 identical over 7 bases. The CDR3 covers 15 residues. Germline V gene lookup returns CDR1 KGHSH and CDR2 LQKENI. The V segment lost 3 bases and the J segment 8 bases; nucleotides outside the gene matches: 7.

This CDR3 reads CAWTHASGRAREQYF. The DNA of the CDR3 is TGTGCCTGGACCCATGCTAGCGGGAGGGCCCGCGAGCAGTACTTC. The rearrangement uses TRBV30 and TRBJ2-7; 12 bases line up with TRBD2. There are 15 residues in the CDR3. Germline-derived CDR1 and CDR2 are GTSNPN and SVGIG (reference sequence). Trimming cost V 4 bases and J 6 bases; bases outside gene matches: 10.

This sequence joins TRBV5-1 and TRBJ2-3, with D tentatively TRBD1 (6 bases). This CDR3 spans 15 amino acids. Trimming removed 2 bases at V and 3 bases at J, with 13 bases between. Per the germline V gene, CDR1 is SGHRS and CDR2 is YFSETQ. The CDR3 loop reads CASSLDHRETDTQYF. CDR3 bases: TGCGCCAGCAGCTTAGATCACAGGGAGACAGATACGCAGTATTTT.

This rearrangement joins TRBV30 to TRBJ1-2; the D gene is possibly TRBD1 (6 bases). Germline CDR1 GTSNPN, CDR2 SVGIG (reference sequence). Trimming removed 2 bases at V and 3 bases at J, with 16 bases between. The CDR3 runs 15 residues. The CDR3 is CAWSTYRDIYYGYTF. In DNA form, the CDR3 reads TGTGCCTGGAGTACTTACCGGGACATCTACTATGGCTACACCTTC. Drawing the rest from reference TRBV30 and TRBJ1-2, the complete variable domain is SQTIHQWPATLVQPVGSPLSLECTVEGTSNPNLYWYRQAAGRGLQLLFYSVGIGQISSEVPQNLSASRPQDRQFILSSKKLLLSDSGFYLCAWSTYRDIYYGYTFGSGTRLTVV.

This clone was detected only once. The CDR3 is CASSFGTSGYNEQFF. CDR3 DNA sequence: TGTGCCAGCAGCTTCGGGACTAGCGGGTACAATGAGCAGTTCTTC. The gene calls are TRBV5-6 and TRBJ2-1; 12 positions match TRBD2. Germline V lookup: CDR1 SGHDT, CDR2 YYEEEE. CDR3 length: 15 amino acids. With 2 bases clipped from V and 4 bases from J, the junction kept 1 base outside the gene matches.

This clone has a handful of counts. The chain uses TRBV18 and TRBJ2-1; tentative D call: TRBD1 (5 bases). This CDR3 is 15 amino acids long. Trimming left V 5 bases short and J 9 bases short, with 20 bases between. Per germline, CDR1 KGHSH and CDR2 LQKENI. CDR3 in DNA: TGTGCCAGCTCAATACAGGAGAGGAGCACGGGTGAGCAGTTCTTC. Translation gives CASSIQERSTGEQFF.

The table lists this clone with a few counts. This chain uses TRBV6-2 or TRBV6-3 with TRBJ2-1; 8 positions match TRBD1. Germline V gene data show CDR1 as MNHEY and CDR2 as SVGEGT. The junction had 15 bases not matched to a gene; V was cut back by 2 bases and J by 6 bases. The CDR3 covers 18 residues. CDR3 nucleotide sequence: TGTGCCAGCAGTTACACTTTTATTGGACAGGGTTCAGGCAATGAGCAGTTCTTC. Protein sequence: CASSYTFIGQGSGNEQFF.

Ten or more counts support this clone. This chain joins TRBV7-6 and TRBJ2-7; 7 nucleotides line up with TRBD1. The V segment lost 1 base and the J segment 3 bases; nucleotides outside the gene matches: 0. The CDR3 extends over 13 amino acids. Germline-derived CDR1 and CDR2 are SGHVS and FNYEAQ. CDR3 protein: CASSLGDSYEQYF. CDR3 DNA: TGTGCCAGCAGCTTAGGGGACAGCTACGAGCAGTACTTC.

The chain is built from TRBV2 and TRBJ1-1; 10 bases match TRBD1. Unmatched junction bases numbered 17, after V lost 9 bases and J lost 1 base. In germline, CDR1 is SNHLY, CDR2 FYNNEI. The CDR3 is 18 amino acids. Here the CDR3 DNA reads TGTGCCAGGATACCGGGACAGGGGAGCTTAGGACCGAACACTGAAGCTTTCTTT. It translates to CARIPGQGSLGPNTEAFF.

Here the CDR3 reads CAISESDSTSNQPQHF. The DNA for the CDR3 is TGTGCCATCAGTGAGTCTGACAGTACCAGCAATCAGCCCCAGCATTTT. The J gene is TRBJ1-5, the V gene TRBV10-3; a possible D gene is TRBD1 (5 bases). The CDR3 runs 16 residues. Germline values: CDR1 ENHRY, CDR2 SYGVKD. The ends were cut back, 0 bases at V and 1 base at J, with 10 bases in the middle.